The 29 T cell receptor beta chains below all came from one sample that was sequenced in a study of read filtering for tumor transcriptome and immune sequencing. The library was built from around 400 ng RNA with molecular barcoded adaptors for alpha/delta and beta/gamma chains. TCRdb used MiXCR to reprocess the reads, holding one entry per CDR3 protein. The sample has about 63,000 distinct CDR3 sequences, approximately 14% seen once. Sequenced: a population of CD138-negative cells sorted from bone marrow. The source is a donor over 35 with multiple myeloma.

Many counts were recorded for this clonotype. This sequence joins TRBV20-1 and TRBJ2-3; 11 bases are shared with TRBD2. CDR3 length: 15 amino acids. CDR1 is DFQATT and CDR2 is SNEGSKA in the germline V gene (reference sequence). Germline trimming cut 4 bases from V and 1 base from J; bases unmatched to any gene: 4. In DNA form, the CDR3 reads TGCAGTGCTAAGCTGGGACTAGCGGGCACAGATACGCAGTATTTT. Translated: CSAKLGLAGTDTQYF.

This clonotype was seen many times. J is TRBJ1-2 and V is TRBV7-8, with a tentative D call TRBD1 (6 bases). CDR3 length equals 15 residues. Germline V gene sequence: CDR1 SGHVS, CDR2 FQNEAQ. The V end was cut by 1 base, the J end by 3 bases, with 12 bases between. In DNA, the CDR3 is TGTGCCAGCAGCTTAGTGAGGGGGGCCGACTATGGCTACACCTTC. Residues: CASSLVRGADYGYTF.

Turning to this clonotype: A single base separates this from a much larger clone, so it may be a read error. V and J are TRBV20-1 and TRBJ2-1; D uncertain. Germline CDR1 reads DFQATT; CDR2 reads SNEGSKA (reference sequence). The CDR3 totals 15 residues. In DNA, the CDR3 is TGCAGTGCTAGAGATCTGGGCCGAGCCTACAGTGAGCAGTTCTTC. It specifies CSARDLGRAYSEQFF.

This clonotype came up once. The CDR3 carries no conserved terminal phenylalanine or tryptophan, so it likely arises from a read error. The V gene is TRBV7-9, the J gene TRBJ1-1; TRBD1 might be the D (6 bases). Germline V gives CDR1 SEHNR, CDR2 FQNEAQ (reference sequence). The CDR3 is made up of 14 amino acids. The CDR3 DNA reads TGTGCTAGCAGTTCCCAGGGGCGAGACACTGAAGCTTTCTCT. This sequence encodes CASSSQGRDTEAFS.

This clonotype was recorded at least ten times. The CDR3 DNA sequence: TGTGCCAGCAGCTTAGGCAACAACTACGAGCAGTACTTC. It is translated as CASSLGNNYEQYF. The chain links TRBV13 to TRBJ2-7; D call uncertain. The CDR3 runs 13 residues. The germline CDR1 and CDR2 sequences are PRHDT and FYEKMQ (reference sequence). The V end lost 0 bases, the J end lost 3 bases, and 6 bases lay between the germline ends. The entire variable domain, with the rest obtained from reference TRBV13 and TRBJ2-7, is as follows: AAGVIQSPRHLIKEKRETATLKCYPIPRHDTVYWYQQGPGQDPQFLISFYEKMQSDKGSIPDRFSAQQFSDYHSELNMSSLELGDSALYFCASSLGNNYEQYFGPGTRLTVT.

Turning to this clonotype: This sequence may be a read error, since a much larger clone differs from it by one base. This rearrangement joins TRBV7-6 to TRBJ2-1, with D hard to call. This CDR3 comprises 16 residues. Trimming stripped 1 base from V and 0 bases from J, with 10 bases between. Germline loops: CDR1 SGHVS, CDR2 FNYEAQ. CDR3 protein: CASSLVGTSSYNEQFF. DNA of the CDR3: TGTGCCAGCAGCTTAGTCGGCACAAGCTCCTACAATGAGCAGTTCTTC.

At least ten counts were recorded for this clonotype. V usage is TRBV11-1 and J usage is TRBJ2-1, with TRBD2 matching 9 bases. In germline, CDR1 is SGHAT, CDR2 FQDESV (reference sequence). The J segment lost 4 bases and the V segment lost 3 bases, leaving 4 bases of the junction unmatched. This CDR3 is built from 15 residues. The CDR3, as DNA: TGTGCCAGCAGCTTCCGACTAGCGGAATACAATGAGCAGTTCTTC. Its protein product is CASSFRLAEYNEQFF.

This clonotype has a count of ten or more. The chain joins TRBV7-9 to TRBJ2-7; 8 nucleotides agree with TRBD1. After removal of 5 bases from V and 2 bases from J, the junction contained 8 bases not matched to a gene. CDR3 length: 15 amino acids. In germline, CDR1 is SEHNR, CDR2 FQNEAQ (reference sequence). The CDR3 sequence: CASSTRTGPPYEQYF. DNA for the CDR3: TGTGCCAGCAGCACCCGGACAGGGCCTCCCTACGAGCAGTACTTC.

This clonotype was counted once. The rearrangement joins TRBV6-2 or TRBV6-3 to TRBJ1-1; D is uncertain. V lost 11 bases to trimming and J lost 2 bases, with 18 bases between them. Per germline, CDR1 MNHEY and CDR2 SVGEGT. CDR3 size: 14 residues. CDR3 in amino acids: CAAHTAGYNTEAFF. DNA for the CDR3: TGTGCCGCCCATACGGCGGGGTACAACACTGAAGCTTTCTTT.

This clonotype showed up many times. V usage is TRBV12-3 or TRBV12-4 and J usage is TRBJ2-3; TRBD2 matches at 8 bases. The trim removed 6 bases at V and 0 bases at J, leaving 17 bases unmatched. The CDR3 is 19 amino acids. The CDR3 sequence: CASSFGTRGLGASTDTQYF. CDR3 bases: TGTGCCAGCAGCTTCGGGACTAGGGGTTTGGGCGCTAGCACAGATACGCAGTATTTT.

This clonotype was found a few times. The chain combines TRBV7-6 with TRBJ2-5; TRBD2 might be the D (6 bases). This CDR3 has 15 residues. The V and J ends lost 4 bases and 9 bases respectively, with 21 bases between them. Germline values: CDR1 SGHVS, CDR2 FNYEAQ. The CDR3 DNA follows: TGTGCCAGCAGCTCGCTCGGGCAGGGAAGGGAGGCCCAGTACTTC. It translates to CASSSLGQGREAQYF. Based on the CDR3 plus reference TRBV7-6 and TRBJ2-5, the full variable domain is GAGVSQSPRYKVTKRGQDVALRCDPISGHVSLYWYRQALGQGPEFLTYFNYEAQQDKSGLPNDRFSAERPEGSISTLTIQRTEQRDSAMYRCASSSLGQGREAQYFGPGTRLLVL.

The table lists this clonotype with a few counts. With a much larger clone just one base away, this may be a read error. Here the CDR3 omits its conserved ending phenylalanine or tryptophan, so a read error is the likely source. This chain uses TRBV3-1 with TRBJ2-1; D not resolved. Germline V gives CDR1 LGHDT, CDR2 YNNKEL (reference sequence). V was shortened by 0 bases and J by 5 bases, with 17 bases between the two germline ends. The CDR3 is made up of 17 amino acids. CDR3 loop: CASSQEWAVRLNNEQFS. The CDR3 coding sequence is TGTGCCAGCAGCCAAGAGTGGGCGGTACGATTGAACAATGAGCAGTTCTCC.

The table lists this clonotype with many counts. The V call is TRBV28, the J call TRBJ1-1; no reliable D call. V was trimmed by 4 bases and J by 3 bases, leaving 12 bases between them. Germline assignment: CDR1 MDHEN and CDR2 SYDVKM. CDR3 length: 14 amino acids. The CDR3 sequence is CASSSAGPDTEAFF. CDR3 sequence (DNA): TGTGCCAGCAGTTCTGCAGGCCCGGACACTGAAGCTTTCTTT.

As to this clonotype: This sequence may be a read error, since a much larger clone differs from it by one base. The CDR3 carries no conserved terminal phenylalanine or tryptophan, so it likely arises from a read error. The CDR3 region is CASSAGRDPEAFI. In nucleotides, the CDR3 is TGTGCCAGCAGCGCCGGTAGGGACCCTGAAGCTTTCATT. This sequence joins TRBV7-9 and TRBJ1-1; tentatively, D is TRBD1 (5 bases). The length of the CDR3 is 13 residues. The germline V gene encodes CDR1 SEHNR and CDR2 FQNEAQ (reference sequence). V lost 5 bases, J lost 6 bases, and 13 bases lay in between.

This clonotype was counted many times. This chain connects TRBV9 to TRBJ2-2; 10 positions agree with TRBD2. Per the germline V gene, CDR1 is SGDLS and CDR2 is YYNGEE. Trimming cost V 4 bases and J 6 bases; bases outside gene matches: 9. The length of the CDR3 is 16 residues. The CDR3 loop is CASSLRAGGPAGELFF. DNA for the CDR3: TGTGCCAGCAGCCTACGAGCGGGAGGGCCTGCCGGGGAGCTGTTTTTT.

In this sample, this clonotype turned up many times. The V call is TRBV20-1, the J call TRBJ2-5, with TRBD2 identical over 12 bases. The CDR3 contains 15 residues. The trim removed 5 bases at V and 5 bases at J, leaving 9 bases unmatched. In germline, CDR1 is DFQATT, CDR2 SNEGSKA (reference sequence). CDR3 in amino acids: CSAVSLAGGWETQYF. CDR3 DNA sequence: TGCAGTGCTGTTTCACTAGCGGGAGGATGGGAGACCCAGTACTTC.

This clonotype showed up many times. CDR3 DNA sequence: TGTGCCAGCAGCTCGACAGACGACTCCTACAATGAGCAGTTCTTC. This sequence encodes CASSSTDDSYNEQFF. This chain connects TRBV5-4 to TRBJ2-1, with D maybe TRBD1 (5 bases). This CDR3 has 15 amino acids. V was pared by 3 bases and J by 0 bases, with 10 bases between. The germline V gene encodes CDR1 SGHNT and CDR2 YYREEE (reference sequence).

This chain's CDR3 is CASSTRGWTEAFF. CDR3 bases: TGTGCCAGTAGTACCCGCGGTTGGACTGAAGCTTTCTTT. The rearrangement joins TRBV19 to TRBJ1-1, with no clear D. Trimming cost V 4 bases and J 5 bases, with 11 bases left between them. The germline CDR1 and CDR2 sequences are LNHDA and SQIVND (reference sequence). CDR3 length equals 13 residues.

This clonotype came up many times. The rearrangement uses TRBV6-4 and TRBJ2-1; 7 bases map to TRBD2. This CDR3 region has 15 residues. Losses at the gene ends were 0 bases for V and 6 bases for J; bases not matched to a gene: 5. Germline-derived CDR1 and CDR2 are MRHNA and SNTAGT. The CDR3 DNA reads TGTGCCAGCAGTGACTCGGCGGGAGAGAGCAATGAGCAGTTCTTC. Its translation is CASSDSAGESNEQFF.

This clonotype has at least ten counts. J is TRBJ2-7 and V is TRBV3-1; D is perhaps TRBD2 (5 bases). Trimming stripped 3 bases from V and 6 bases from J, with 15 bases between. The CDR3 totals 14 residues. Germline V gene lookup returns CDR1 LGHDT and CDR2 YNNKEL (reference sequence). CDR3 DNA: TGTGCCAGCAGCCACCGGGGTATGATGGGCGAGCAGTACTTC. Its translation is CASSHRGMMGEQYF.

There are many counts of this clonotype. This sequence joins TRBV6-5 and TRBJ1-1; 8 positions agree with TRBD1. The length of the CDR3 is 15 residues. The junction had 2 bases not matched to a gene; V was cut back by 2 bases and J by 0 bases. Germline assignment: CDR1 MNHEY and CDR2 SVGAGI. CDR3 residues: CASSYQDRVNTEAFF. The CDR3 nucleotides are TGTGCCAGCAGTTACCAGGACAGGGTGAACACTGAAGCTTTCTTT.

The chain has TRBV28 and TRBJ2-7; 9 nucleotides line up with TRBD1. V shed 6 bases, J shed 7 bases, and the junction held 10 bases outside the gene matches. Germline values: CDR1 MDHEN, CDR2 SYDVKM. The CDR3 length is 14 residues. CDR3 coding DNA: TGTGCCAGCAGGAGGACAGGGGCTCTCGAGGAGCAGTACTTC. Protein: CASRRTGALEEQYF.

This clonotype has just a few counts. V usage is TRBV20-1 and J usage is TRBJ2-7; a weak D match, TRBD1 (5 bases). Per germline, CDR1 DFQATT and CDR2 SNEGSKA (reference sequence). The CDR3 is 15 amino acids. The ends were cut back, 5 bases at V and 5 bases at J, with 22 bases in the middle. The CDR3 DNA sequence: TGCAGTGCTGGGGCTGAAAAGAGGATACGGGACGAGCAGTACTTC. Translation gives CSAGAEKRIRDEQYF.

This clonotype was seen many times. The V gene is TRBV12-3 or TRBV12-4, the J gene TRBJ2-1, with 7 bases aligning to TRBD2. CDR3 length: 12 amino acids. Unmatched junction bases numbered 7, after V lost 1 base and J lost 16 bases. The CDR3 nucleotides read TGTGCCAGCAGTTTAGTGGCGGGAGCCAGCTTCTTC. It codes for CASSLVAGASFF.

J is TRBJ2-2 and V is TRBV7-2; D not certain. Trimming cost V 1 base and J 4 bases, with 10 bases left between them. Germline lookup yields CDR1 SGHTA and CDR2 FQGNSA. The CDR3 loop spans 15 amino acids. CDR3 nucleotides: TGTGCCAGCAGCTTAGTCAGGTTTATCACCGGGGAGCTGTTTTTT. Translating it yields CASSLVRFITGELFF.

At least ten counts were recorded for this clonotype. The genes are TRBV9 and TRBJ2-1; 8 bases line up with TRBD2. V dropped 4 bases and J dropped 0; count of bases not matched to a gene: 6. This CDR3 is built from 16 residues. CDR1 is SGDLS and CDR2 is YYNGEE in the germline V gene. The CDR3 DNA reads TGTGCCAGCAGCCCGAATAGCGGGAACTCCTACAATGAGCAGTTCTTC. Translating gives CASSPNSGNSYNEQFF. Variable domain in full (rest from reference TRBV9 and TRBJ2-1): DSGVTQTPKHLITATGQRVTLRCSPRSGDLSVYWYQQSLDQGLQFLIQYYNGEERAKGNILERFSAQQFPDLHSELNLSSLELGDSALYFCASSPNSGNSYNEQFFGPGTRLTVL.

Remarks on this clonotype: This may come from a read error, since a much larger clone is one base off. The CDR3, as DNA: TGTGCCAGCACTGGGCTAGGGCAGTTCTTC. Its translation is CASTGLGQFF. The chain recombines TRBV2 with TRBJ2-1; no clear D. Germline values: CDR1 SNHLY, CDR2 FYNNEI. Trimming cost V 7 bases and J 12 bases, with 10 bases left between them. The CDR3 covers 10 residues.

This clonotype has at least ten counts. CDR3 bases: TGTGCCAGCAGTTCCCTAGCGGGAGGGACCTACGAGCAGTACTTC. Amino acid sequence: CASSSLAGGTYEQYF. V gene TRBV28 combines with J gene TRBJ2-7; TRBD2 matches 12 bases. J lost 2 bases, V lost 4 bases, and 3 bases had no gene match. Per germline, CDR1 MDHEN and CDR2 SYDVKM. This CDR3 is 15 amino acids long.

This clonotype was observed at least ten times. The V and J genes are TRBV19 and TRBJ2-7, with TRBD2 identical over 7 bases. CDR3 length: 14 residues. In germline, CDR1 is LNHDA, CDR2 SQIVND (reference sequence). Trimming cost V 6 bases and J 0 bases; bases outside gene matches: 5. The CDR3 DNA is TGTGCCAGTAGAGGACTAGGCAGCTCCTACGAGCAGTACTTC. Encoded protein: CASRGLGSSYEQYF.